The 25 T cell receptor beta chains in this list originate from one sample, sequenced in a study of response to subunit inactivated influenza vaccine. Each CDR3 protein gets one entry after TCRdb re-called the RT-PCR reads with MiXCR. Here the sample spans fewer than 250,000 distinct CDR3 sequences, about 15% being singletons. The input for sequencing was CD8+ T cells sorted from PBMCs, taken around 5 days after vaccination. Receptors were obtained from a man aged 45 to 65 who received an inactivated influenza vaccine.

The sample holds a few counts of this clonotype. The chain joins TRBV5-1 to TRBJ1-1; D gene ambiguous. This CDR3 is 12 amino acids long. Trimming took off 0 bases at V and 8 bases at J, with 8 bases between the two ends. Germline-derived CDR1 and CDR2 are SGHRS and YFSETQ. The CDR3 here is CASSLEGLEAFF. As DNA, the CDR3 is TGCGCCAGCAGCTTGGAAGGGTTAGAAGCTTTCTTT.

This chain joins TRBV9 and TRBJ2-1; 13 positions agree with TRBD2. In germline, CDR1 is SGDLS, CDR2 YYNGEE. V trimming: 3 bases; J trimming: 8 bases; junction bases outside the gene matches: 5. This CDR3 spans 15 amino acids. Here the CDR3 DNA reads TGTGCCAGCAGCGAGGGACTAGCGGGGTTCCATGAGCAGTTCTTC. Translation: CASSEGLAGFHEQFF.

In its sample, this clonotype was seen a few times. This chain uses TRBV28 with TRBJ2-2; D is uncertain. This CDR3 has 14 amino acids. Germline loops: CDR1 MDHEN, CDR2 SYDVKM. With 1 base removed from V and 3 bases from J, the gap between germline ends came to 6 bases. CDR3 DNA sequence: TGTGCCAGCAGTTTATCCCTTTACACCGGGGAGCTGTTTTTT. Translation gives CASSLSLYTGELFF.

The J gene is TRBJ2-7, the V gene TRBV30; D uncertain. This CDR3 has 11 amino acids. Trimming removed 2 bases from V and 1 base from J, with 3 bases in between. Germline V lookup: CDR1 GTSNPN, CDR2 SVGIG (reference sequence). CDR3 amino acids: CAWSRSYEQYF. The CDR3 DNA reads TGTGCCTGGAGTAGGTCCTACGAGCAGTACTTC.

The CDR3 protein is CASSLSISKGLAIEQFF. The CDR3 DNA is TGTGCCAGCAGCTTAAGTATTAGTAAAGGACTAGCGATAGAGCAGTTCTTC. The gene calls are TRBV11-2 and TRBJ2-1; 9 nucleotides match TRBD2. The germline V gene encodes CDR1 SGHAT and CDR2 FQNNGV. Trimming cost V 2 bases and J 10 bases; bases outside gene matches: 15. This CDR3 spans 17 amino acids.

Only a few counts were recorded for this clonotype. The chain is built from TRBV27 and TRBJ2-1; possibly TRBD1 for D (5 bases). V dropped 1 base and J dropped 6 bases, with 10 bases sitting between them. The germline V gene encodes CDR1 MNHEY and CDR2 SMNVEV (reference sequence). This CDR3 is built from 14 residues. Here the CDR3 reads CASSLLTAGNEQFF. The CDR3 bases are TGTGCCAGCAGTTTATTGACAGCCGGCAATGAGCAGTTCTTC.

Only a few counts were recorded for this clonotype. V gene TRBV6-5 combines with J gene TRBJ1-1; D ambiguous. V lost 2 bases to trimming and J lost 5 bases, with 9 bases between them. CDR1 MNHEY and CDR2 SVGAGI come from the germline V gene. The CDR3 length is 13 residues. DNA for the CDR3: TGTGCCAGCAGTTACGAAGGGTGGACTGAAGCTTTCTTT. Its translation is CASSYEGWTEAFF.

The CDR3 region has the DNA TGTGCCAGCAGCCGGCCTGGGAACACTGAAGCTTTCTTT. This codes for CASSRPGNTEAFF. V and J are TRBV5-5 and TRBJ1-1, with D unresolved. Germline V gives CDR1 SGHKS, CDR2 YYEKEE (reference sequence). This CDR3 has 13 residues. V was shortened by 4 bases and J by 1 base, with 8 bases between the two germline ends.

The genes are TRBV7-9 and TRBJ2-2; D is unresolved. The germline CDR1 and CDR2 sequences are SEHNR and FQNEAQ (reference sequence). The CDR3 consists of 14 residues. The V end was cut by 2 bases, the J end by 1 base, with 5 bases between. The CDR3 region is CASSLPGNTGELFF. The DNA for the CDR3 is TGTGCCAGCAGCTTACCGGGGAACACCGGGGAGCTGTTTTTT.

The chain couples TRBV7-9 to TRBJ1-2, with D possibly TRBD1 on 5 matching bases. The CDR3 has 13 residues. The germline CDR1 and CDR2 sequences are SEHNR and FQNEAQ (reference sequence). Trimming shortened V by 1 base and J by 4 bases, and 7 bases separated the two germline ends. As DNA, the CDR3 is TGTGCCAGCAGCTTAGGGGGGTTCTATGGCTACACCTTC. Translated, it gives CASSLGGFYGYTF.

This clonotype was counted at least ten times. The chain recombines TRBV27 with TRBJ2-7; D gene uncertain. The CDR3 has 13 residues. V gave up 3 bases and J gave up 2 bases, with 8 bases separating them. The germline CDR1 and CDR2 sequences are MNHEY and SMNVEV (reference sequence). The CDR3 nucleotides read TGTGCCAGCAGTTTCTCCGCAGCCTACGAGCAGTACTTC. Protein sequence: CASSFSAAYEQYF.

CDR3: CASTWNPLAASTDTQYF. CDR3 nucleotides: TGTGCCAGCACCTGGAACCCCCTCGCGGCTAGCACAGATACGCAGTATTTT. The J gene is TRBJ2-3, the V gene TRBV12-3 or TRBV12-4; no firm D call. Trimming shortened V by 7 bases and J by 0 bases, and 20 bases separated the two germline ends. This CDR3 region has 17 residues.

The V gene is TRBV28, the J gene TRBJ2-1, with 10 bases identical to TRBD1. After removal of 3 bases from V and 6 bases from J, the junction contained 5 bases not matched to a gene. Germline V CDR1 and CDR2: MDHEN, SYDVKM. The CDR3 contains 15 residues. CDR3 nucleotides: TGTGCCAGCAGTTTTAGGACAGGGGGATCCAATGAGCAGTTCTTC. This sequence encodes CASSFRTGGSNEQFF.

Of note for this clonotype: A junction end diverges from the germline sequence, so it may reflect a read error. The J gene is TRBJ2-7, the V gene TRBV29-1; possibly TRBD2 for D (6 bases). Germline CDR1 is SQVTM and CDR2 is ANQGSEA. The CDR3 has 14 amino acids. Written as DNA, the CDR3 is TGCAGCGTCGAAGTCGGGAGTAACGTTTACGAGCAGTACTTC. Translation gives CSVEVGSNVYEQYF.

This clonotype was counted a few times. The CDR3 sequence is CASRIEAGLAYEQYF. The DNA for the CDR3 is TGTGCCAGCAGGATAGAGGCGGGACTAGCCTACGAGCAGTACTTC. The chain has TRBV11-2 and TRBJ2-7; 8 bases fit TRBD2. The junction had 9 bases not matched to a gene; V was cut back by 6 bases and J by 2 bases. The CDR3 has 15 residues. Germline assignment: CDR1 SGHAT and CDR2 FQNNGV.

This clonotype showed up just a few times. This rearrangement joins TRBV4-3 to TRBJ2-3, with 7 bases aligning to TRBD2. Unmatched junction bases numbered 7, after V lost 0 bases and J lost 4 bases. Germline V lookup: CDR1 LGHNA, CDR2 YSLEER. This CDR3 is 16 amino acids long. CDR3 protein: CASSQDPAGPPDTQYF. CDR3 sequence (DNA): TGCGCCAGCAGCCAAGATCCAGCGGGACCCCCAGATACGCAGTATTTT.

V usage is TRBV27 and J usage is TRBJ2-2; TRBD1 is a possible D gene (5 bases). Germline V lookup: CDR1 MNHEY, CDR2 SMNVEV (reference sequence). This CDR3 region has 13 residues. Trimming cost V 3 bases and J 5 bases, with 7 bases left between them. CDR3 in amino acids: CASSLGPTGELFF. The DNA of the CDR3 is TGTGCCAGCAGTTTGGGGCCGACCGGGGAGCTGTTTTTT.

This clonotype turned up a few times. The chain couples TRBV10-2 to TRBJ2-7; 9 nucleotides match TRBD1. V lost 8 bases and J lost 5; bases outside the gene matches: 7. Germline CDR1 reads WSHSY; CDR2 reads SAAADI. The CDR3 extends over 13 amino acids. CDR3 DNA sequence: TGCGCCAGCCTCGGGACAGGGCTCCACGAGCAGTACTTC. Translated: CASLGTGLHEQYF.

The chain combines TRBV24-1 with TRBJ1-1; D is undetermined. Trimming took 8 bases from V and 0 from J, leaving 9 bases between them. This CDR3 has 13 residues. The germline V gene encodes CDR1 KGHDR and CDR2 SFDVKD. The CDR3 is CATMGGMNTEAFF. The CDR3 bases are TGTGCCACCATGGGCGGAATGAACACTGAAGCTTTCTTT.

This chain joins TRBV5-6 and TRBJ2-5; 8 bases line up with TRBD1. In germline, CDR1 is SGHDT, CDR2 YYEEEE. V gave up 4 bases and J gave up 0 bases; unmatched junction bases: 8. The CDR3 is made up of 16 amino acids. Here the CDR3 DNA reads TGTGCCAGCAGCATAACAGGGGGAGTATACCAAGAGACCCAGTACTTC. It codes for CASSITGGVYQETQYF. Combining the CDR3 with reference TRBV5-6 and TRBJ2-5 gives the whole variable domain DAGVTQSPTHLIKTRGQQVTLRCSPKSGHDTVSWYQQALGQGPQFIFQYYEEEERQRGNFPDRFSGHQFPNYSSELNVNALLLGDSALYLCASSITGGVYQETQYFGPGTRLLVL.

This clonotype was observed many times. This rearrangement joins TRBV4-3 to TRBJ2-3; the D call may be TRBD1 or TRBD2 (5 bases each). This CDR3 comprises 15 residues. Per the germline V gene, CDR1 is LGHNA and CDR2 is YSLEER. V was trimmed by 0 bases and J by 4 bases, leaving 11 bases between them. The CDR3 loop reads CASSQDQGRADTQYF. CDR3 coding DNA: TGCGCCAGCAGCCAAGATCAGGGACGCGCAGATACGCAGTATTTT.

The chain couples TRBV27 to TRBJ2-7, with D perhaps TRBD2 (5 bases). The CDR3 totals 13 residues. Germline lookup yields CDR1 MNHEY and CDR2 SMNVEV (reference sequence). V was cut by 4 bases and J by 4 bases, with 11 bases left in between. CDR3 sequence (DNA): TGTGCCAGCAGTTCTAGCTGGGGTTACGAGCAGTACTTC. Translating it yields CASSSSWGYEQYF.

The V gene is TRBV14, the J gene TRBJ2-1; D is ambiguous. The ends were cut back, 0 bases at V and 4 bases at J, with 16 bases in the middle. Germline V gene sequence: CDR1 SGHDN, CDR2 FVKESK. The CDR3 sequence is 17 residues long. The CDR3 is CASSQEFFFKGYNEQFF. CDR3 nucleotide sequence: TGTGCCAGCAGCCAAGAGTTTTTTTTCAAAGGATACAATGAGCAGTTCTTC.

This sequence joins TRBV2 and TRBJ2-1; TRBD1 might be the D (5 bases). Germline-derived CDR1 and CDR2 are SNHLY and FYNNEI. The CDR3 consists of 18 residues. Between the trimmed V and J ends, which lost 0 bases and 5 bases, there was a span of 20 bases. CDR3 bases: TGTGCCAGCAGTGAAGCTGGGTTAAGAAGGGGCGCCCACAATGAGCAGTTCTTC. Protein: CASSEAGLRRGAHNEQFF. The full variable domain, with the rest looked up from reference TRBV2 and TRBJ2-1, is EPEVTQTPSHQVTQMGQEVILRCVPISNHLYFYWYRQILGQKVEFLVSFYNNEISEKSEIFDDQFSVERPDGSNFTLKIRSTKLEDSAMYFCASSEAGLRRGAHNEQFFGPGTRLTVL.

This clonotype turned up a few times. The J gene is TRBJ2-7, the V gene TRBV20-1, with TRBD1 matching over 10 bases. This CDR3 has 15 residues. V gave up 6 bases and J gave up 0 bases; unmatched junction bases: 8. Germline lookup yields CDR1 DFQATT and CDR2 SNEGSKA (reference sequence). The CDR3 coding sequence is TGCAGTGCCCAAAGCCGGGACAGGGGCTCCTACGAGCAGTACTTC. Protein product: CSAQSRDRGSYEQYF.